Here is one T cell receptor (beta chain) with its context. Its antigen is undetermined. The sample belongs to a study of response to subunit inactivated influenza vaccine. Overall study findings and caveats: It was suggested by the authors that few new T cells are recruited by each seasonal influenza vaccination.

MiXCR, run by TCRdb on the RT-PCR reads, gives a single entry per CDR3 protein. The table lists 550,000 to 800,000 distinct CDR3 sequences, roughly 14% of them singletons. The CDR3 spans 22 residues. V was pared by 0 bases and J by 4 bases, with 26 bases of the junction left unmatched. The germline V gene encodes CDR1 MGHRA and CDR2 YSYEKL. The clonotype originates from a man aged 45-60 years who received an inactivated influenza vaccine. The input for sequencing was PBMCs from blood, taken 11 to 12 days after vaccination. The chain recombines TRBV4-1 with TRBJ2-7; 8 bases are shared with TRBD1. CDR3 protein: CASSQELHPSPGQAKGPYEQYF. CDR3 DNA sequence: TGCGCCAGCAGCCAAGAACTGCACCCCTCCCCGGGACAGGCTAAGGGGCCGTACGAGCAGTACTTC.